This section outlines one T cell receptor beta chain sequence together with its context. V shed 3 bases and J shed 1 base, with 17 bases lying between them. The germline CDR1 and CDR2 sequences are KGHDR and SFDVKD. The CDR3 extends over 17 amino acids. Per the study methods: By means of reference gene primer amplification, nucleated cell counts were estimated. Data came from immunoSEQ multiplex PCR; TCRdb stores just in-frame clones and leaves some out. V, J and clone size were drawn from that table, and D and trimming were deduced from the DNA. Among some 400,000 clones listed, around 90% were seen once. This record belongs to a study of blood T cell repertoires in COVID-19. The wider study: PBMCs, B-cell-depleted T cells, or T cells provided the cDNA or gDNA that made up the material.

The TCR originated in a human donor in a cohort sampled during active COVID-19. This sequence joins TRBV24-1 and TRBJ1-2; tentative D call: TRBD1 (6 bases). Material: peripheral blood. CDR3 DNA sequence: TGTGCCACCAGTGATAGAGCTTCGGGACACCTTAACTATGGCTACACCTTC. Its protein product is CATSDRASGHLNYGYTF.